This paragraph covers one TCR beta chain sequence. Its antigen is still unknown. Employing constant-segment primers, 5'RACE generated TCR alpha and TCR beta cDNA libraries bearing sample barcodes and UMIs. TCRdb processed the 5' RACE reads anew with MiXCR; each CDR3 protein has one entry. The sample contains about 57,000 distinct CDR3 sequences, 10% to 15% of which appear only once. This specimen belongs to a study of T-cell memory formation after mild COVID-19. The CDR3 is 19 amino acids. Looked up from germline, CDR1 is LGHDT and CDR2 is YNNKEL (reference sequence). Trimming removed 4 bases from V and 1 base from J; junction bases left unmatched: 17. Points from the study as a whole: Detection of some responders pre-infection suggested pre-existing cross-reactive memory T cells participated. Later expanders leaned CD4+, whereas clones that contracted between day 15 and 85 were balanced CD4/CD8.

The J gene is TRBJ2-5, the V gene TRBV3-1, with TRBD2 matching 8 bases. The clonotype originates from a man aged 18 to 35 who had mild COVID-19 (a few samples of this study predate the infection). Cell type and time point are not known. The source material was PBMCs or a T cell subset sorted from them (not recorded which). The CDR3 loop is CASSPKIQGSGGFQETQYF. As DNA, the CDR3 is TGTGCCAGCAGCCCGAAGATCCAGGGCAGCGGGGGTTTCCAAGAGACCCAGTACTTC.